This TCR beta chain originates from a study of OX40 agonist ivuxolimab in advanced cancers. Germline V gene lookup returns CDR1 PRHDT and CDR2 FYEKMQ (reference sequence). The CDR3 has 14 amino acids. V lost 5 bases and J lost 6; bases outside the gene matches: 7. General study findings and limits: CD4+ and CD8+ T cells in blood underwent clonal expansion by week 6 at 0.1 to 3.0 mg/kg.

Some clones are missing from TCRdb's copy, which holds only in-frame ones; the method was immunoSEQ multiplex PCR. The sample carries 65,000 or so clones, approximately 80% recorded once. Note on this clone: The antigen remains unidentified.

The specimen comprised CD4+ or CD8+ T cells sorted from blood, sampled in a trial of the OX40 agonist ivuxolimab. The TCR comes from an adult with an advanced solid tumor such as melanoma, head and neck, liver or kidney cancer. The chain carries TRBV13 and TRBJ1-1, with 9 bases lining up with TRBD1. CDR3 sequence reads: CASSPGTGNSEAFF. CDR3 bases: TGTGCCAGCAGCCCCGGGACAGGGAATTCTGAAGCTTTCTTT.